A selection of T cell receptor beta chains follows, all from one sample in a study of control samples from healthy donors and cancer patients. This table comes from immunoSEQ multiplex PCR, and its TCRdb copy is limited to in-frame clones, with some not included. The sample lists around 55,000 clones, roughly 90% occurring once. Sequencing input: blood. The receptors were gathered from a man aged 50-59 years in good health. Both conserved end residues are part of each CDR3. Fields, in order: clone size, D gene, V gene, J gene, CDR3 DNA, CDR3 protein. D genes are given only for firm matches. Where a row states a size, it is once, few, many or the class of an expanded clone; other rows omit it.

clone_size: NA; d_call: NA; v_call: TRBV4-2; j_call: TRBJ1-2; cdr3_nt: TGTGCCAGCAGCGAAGGAAGGCCCGGCTATGGCTACACCTTC; cdr3_aa: CASSEGRPGYGYTF
clone_size: NA; d_call: TRBD1; v_call: TRBV19; j_call: TRBJ1-2; cdr3_nt: TGTGCCAGTAGTTTACAGGGGGCTGACTATGGCTACACCTTC; cdr3_aa: CASSLQGADYGYTF
clone_size: once; d_call: NA; v_call: TRBV18; j_call: TRBJ2-1; cdr3_nt: TGTGCCAGCTCACCGACCAGGGACTCCTACAATGAGCAGTTCTTC; cdr3_aa: CASSPTRDSYNEQFF
clone_size: NA; d_call: TRBD2; v_call: TRBV4-2; j_call: TRBJ2-3; cdr3_nt: TGTGCCAGCAGCCAAGATGGGCTAGCGGGAGGCCCGAACACAGATACGCAGTATTTT; cdr3_aa: CASSQDGLAGGPNTDTQYF
clone_size: NA; d_call: NA; v_call: TRBV5-1; j_call: TRBJ1-1; cdr3_nt: TGCGCCAGCAGCTTCGGGCCCAAGGGGTCTGAAGCTTTCTTT; cdr3_aa: CASSFGPKGSEAFF
clone_size: NA; d_call: NA; v_call: TRBV5-1; j_call: TRBJ1-4; cdr3_nt: TGCGCCAGCAGCCTCTCCGGGACGGCTAATGAAAAACTGTTTTTT; cdr3_aa: CASSLSGTANEKLFF
clone_size: NA; d_call: NA; v_call: TRBV11-2; j_call: TRBJ1-2; cdr3_nt: TGTGCCAGCAGCCCGCTATGGGGGGATGGCTACACCTTC; cdr3_aa: CASSPLWGDGYTF
clone_size: once; d_call: TRBD2; v_call: TRBV6-6; j_call: TRBJ2-6; cdr3_nt: TGTGCCAGCGGGGGGGATTCTGGGGCCAACGTCCTGACTTTC; cdr3_aa: CASGGDSGANVLTF
clone_size: NA; d_call: NA; v_call: TRBV19; j_call: TRBJ1-2; cdr3_nt: TGTGCCAGTAGTATAGGGGGAACCTATGGCTACACCTTC; cdr3_aa: CASSIGGTYGYTF
clone_size: once; d_call: NA; v_call: TRBV7-2; j_call: TRBJ2-3; cdr3_nt: TGTGCCAGCAGCTTAGGGCAAATTAGCACAGATACGCAGTATTTT; cdr3_aa: CASSLGQISTDTQYF
clone_size: once; d_call: TRBD1; v_call: TRBV18; j_call: TRBJ2-3; cdr3_nt: TGTGCCAGCTCACGCCGGGACAGAAGCACAGATACGCAGTATTTT; cdr3_aa: CASSRRDRSTDTQYF
clone_size: NA; d_call: NA; v_call: TRBV27; j_call: TRBJ1-5; cdr3_nt: TGTGCCAGCAGTCCTACGGGGGGGTTACGCAATCAGCCCCAGCATTTT; cdr3_aa: CASSPTGGLRNQPQHF
clone_size: NA; d_call: TRBD2; v_call: TRBV6-6; j_call: TRBJ2-2; cdr3_nt: TGTGCCAGCGTACCTAGCGGGAGGGGAACCGGGGAGCTGTTTTTT; cdr3_aa: CASVPSGRGTGELFF
clone_size: NA; d_call: TRBD2; v_call: TRBV7-9; j_call: TRBJ2-3; cdr3_nt: TGTGCCAGCAGCTTAGGGGTAGCGGGGGGCACAGATACGCAGTATTTT; cdr3_aa: CASSLGVAGGTDTQYF
clone_size: NA; d_call: NA; v_call: TRBV6-5; j_call: TRBJ2-7; cdr3_nt: TGTGCCAGCAGTTACTTGGGCACGGTCTACGAGCAGTACTTC; cdr3_aa: CASSYLGTVYEQYF
clone_size: NA; d_call: NA; v_call: TRBV7-2; j_call: TRBJ1-3; cdr3_nt: TGTGCCAGCAGCTATACAGGGATCTCTGGAAACACCATATATTTT; cdr3_aa: CASSYTGISGNTIYF
clone_size: NA; d_call: NA; v_call: TRBV28; j_call: TRBJ1-1; cdr3_nt: TGTGCCAGCAATAGGGCAGGGCCTAACACTGAAGCTTTCTTT; cdr3_aa: CASNRAGPNTEAFF
clone_size: NA; d_call: TRBD1; v_call: TRBV7-9; j_call: TRBJ1-2; cdr3_nt: TGTGCCAGCAGCTCTTTGGGGACAGGGAATTTCTATGGCTACACCTTC; cdr3_aa: CASSSLGTGNFYGYTF
clone_size: NA; d_call: NA; v_call: TRBV6-5; j_call: TRBJ1-4; cdr3_nt: TGTGCCAGCAGTACGATGGGCGGGCCTAATGAAAAACTGTTTTTT; cdr3_aa: CASSTMGGPNEKLFF
clone_size: NA; d_call: TRBD1; v_call: TRBV11-2; j_call: TRBJ2-3; cdr3_nt: TGTGCCAGCAGCTTAGGCGCTGGGACAGGTTCTAGTGATACGCAGTATTTT; cdr3_aa: CASSLGAGTGSSDTQYF
clone_size: NA; d_call: NA; v_call: TRBV28; j_call: TRBJ1-4; cdr3_nt: TGTGCCAGCAGTCCACAGGGTCGTGTTGAAAAACTGTTTTTT; cdr3_aa: CASSPQGRVEKLFF
clone_size: few; d_call: NA; v_call: TRBV25-1; j_call: TRBJ2-3; cdr3_nt: TGTGCCAGCAGCCCAGAATTGGAGAATTGGACCCCAGATACGCAGTATTTT; cdr3_aa: CASSPELENWTPDTQYF
clone_size: NA; d_call: NA; v_call: TRBV5-3; j_call: TRBJ1-5; cdr3_nt: TGTGCCATCTATCACAGGGCCCCGAGCAATCAGCCCCAGCATTTT; cdr3_aa: CAIYHRAPSNQPQHF
clone_size: NA; d_call: NA; v_call: TRBV10-3; j_call: TRBJ1-1; cdr3_nt: TGTGCCATCGGGTCTCAAGGCCGGGACACTGAAGCTTTCTTT; cdr3_aa: CAIGSQGRDTEAFF
clone_size: NA; d_call: TRBD2; v_call: TRBV29-1; j_call: TRBJ2-3; cdr3_nt: TGCAGCGTTTCCTTCGGGAGGGCCGTCACAGATACGCAGTATTTT; cdr3_aa: CSVSFGRAVTDTQYF
clone_size: NA; d_call: NA; v_call: TRBV28; j_call: TRBJ1-2; cdr3_nt: TGTGCCAGCAGATCCTTTACCTCGGACAGCCCTAACTATGGCTACACCTTC; cdr3_aa: CASRSFTSDSPNYGYTF
clone_size: NA; d_call: TRBD1; v_call: TRBV7-7; j_call: TRBJ2-1; cdr3_nt: TGTGCTAGCAGCTTAGCGACAGGGGGCCTCAATGAGCAGTTCTTC; cdr3_aa: CASSLATGGLNEQFF
clone_size: NA; d_call: NA; v_call: TRBV6-6; j_call: TRBJ2-4; cdr3_nt: TGTGCCAGCAGTTCCTCGACCGTAGCCAAAAACATTCAGTACTTC; cdr3_aa: CASSSSTVAKNIQYF
clone_size: NA; d_call: TRBD1; v_call: TRBV4-1; j_call: TRBJ1-2; cdr3_nt: TGCGCCAGCAGCCAAGAATGGGTGACAGGGTACTATGGCTACACCTTC; cdr3_aa: CASSQEWVTGYYGYTF
clone_size: NA; d_call: NA; v_call: TRBV5-1; j_call: TRBJ2-3; cdr3_nt: TGCGCCAGCAGCTTGATCGGCAGGAACACAGATACGCAGTATTTT; cdr3_aa: CASSLIGRNTDTQYF
clone_size: NA; d_call: TRBD1; v_call: TRBV19; j_call: TRBJ1-5; cdr3_nt: TGTGCCAGTAGTGAATTTTTATTTCGGACAGGGGAAGTTCAGCCCCAGCATTTT; cdr3_aa: CASSEFLFRTGEVQPQHF
clone_size: NA; d_call: NA; v_call: TRBV14; j_call: TRBJ1-2; cdr3_nt: TGTGCCAGCAGCCAAGATCAATCGGGCCCCTCGGGCTATGGCTACACCTTC; cdr3_aa: CASSQDQSGPSGYGYTF
clone_size: NA; d_call: NA; v_call: TRBV6-6; j_call: TRBJ1-4; cdr3_nt: TGTGCCAGCAGTCCCGAGGACGGTGAAAAACTGTTTTTT; cdr3_aa: CASSPEDGEKLFF
clone_size: NA; d_call: NA; v_call: TRBV13; j_call: TRBJ2-1; cdr3_nt: TGTGCCAGCAGCTTAATTTCCTACAATGAGCAGTTCTTC; cdr3_aa: CASSLISYNEQFF
clone_size: NA; d_call: TRBD2; v_call: TRBV9; j_call: TRBJ2-7; cdr3_nt: TGTGCCAGCAGCGAGGGACTAGCGCCGGCCTACGAGCAGTACTTC; cdr3_aa: CASSEGLAPAYEQYF